This paragraph reports one TCR beta chain. Its cognate antigen is unknown. This sample stems from a study of cytomegalovirus exposure and HLA in healthy donors. The germline gives CDR1 SGHKS, CDR2 YYEKEE (reference sequence). The CDR3 contains 13 residues. With 3 bases removed from V and 0 bases from J, the gap between germline ends came to 7 bases. Study-level points and caveats: Earlier analysis found most TCR beta V segments productive about 90% or about 30% of the time. Indistinguishability led to the exclusion of some V segments, TRBV6-2 and TRBV6-3 included. Later work found most CMV-associated TCR beta chains apparently HLA-restricted.

The PCR used 60 Vbeta and 13 Jbeta primers. Original methodology: Per a later analysis, the number of unique TCR beta chains was around 79 million, of which roughly 10 million were shared. Generated by immunoSEQ multiplex PCR, the TCRdb table keeps only in-frame clones and is missing some. That table furnishes V, J and clone size, whereas the DNA furnished D and trimming. The sample includes approximately 160,000 clones, around 79% of them seen just once. The V gene is TRBV5-5, the J gene TRBJ2-7; unclear D gene. The sequence was obtained from a man aged 18 to 29 in good health and CMV-seronegative. The sequenced sample consisted of PBMCs. The DNA of the CDR3 is TGTGCCAGCAGCTACGGTAGCTCCTACGAGCAGTACTTC. Encoded protein: CASSYGSSYEQYF.